Each of the 30 T cell receptor beta chains below was sequenced from the same sample in a study of T-cell memory formation after mild COVID-19. TCRdb reprocessed the 5' RACE reads with MiXCR, giving one entry per CDR3 protein. Among about 140,000 distinct CDR3 sequences listed, 6% to 7% were seen once. Sequences were obtained from PBMCs or a T cell subset sorted from them (not recorded which). The receptors here all came from an adult woman who had mild COVID-19 (a few samples of this study predate the infection). Cell type and time point are not known.

This sequence joins TRBV5-6 and TRBJ1-4; possible D gene TRBD1, 5 bases. This CDR3 region has 19 residues. Germline CDR1 reads SGHDT; CDR2 reads YYEEEE. Deletions cut 0 bases from V and 3 bases from J, with 21 bases between. In nucleotides, the CDR3 is TGTGCCAGCAGCTTGGCCCCGGGTACGGGACCCTGGGCTAATGAAAAACTGTTTTTT. This encodes CASSLAPGTGPWANEKLFF.

This clonotype was recorded at least ten times. The chain recombines TRBV7-9 with TRBJ2-3, with D tentatively TRBD1 (5 bases). The CDR3 totals 14 residues. Looked up from germline, CDR1 is SEHNR and CDR2 is FQNEAQ (reference sequence). With 1 base removed from V and 6 bases from J, the gap between germline ends came to 11 bases. The CDR3 DNA sequence: TGTGCCAGCAGCTTAGAGGGGTCGTTTGATACGCAGTATTTT. Translating gives CASSLEGSFDTQYF.

The chain carries TRBV18 and TRBJ2-7, with 15 bases that match TRBD2. Germline CDR1 KGHSH, CDR2 LQKENI. Germline trimming cut 8 bases from V and 0 bases from J; bases unmatched to any gene: 8. The CDR3 totals 17 residues. The CDR3 DNA follows: TGTGCCAGCGCCGGGACTAGCGGGAGGTATGGCTCCTACGAGCAGTACTTC. Its translation: CASAGTSGRYGSYEQYF.

The chain combines TRBV3-1 with TRBJ1-4; 11 nucleotides match TRBD1. This CDR3 has 16 amino acids. The junction had 9 bases not matched to a gene; V was cut back by 4 bases and J by 8 bases. Germline V CDR1 and CDR2: LGHDT, YNNKEL (reference sequence). The CDR3 is CASSPWTGTGGEKLFF. For the CDR3, the DNA is TGTGCCAGCAGCCCGTGGACCGGGACAGGGGGAGAAAAACTGTTTTTT.

This clonotype was seen many times. The gene calls are TRBV7-2 and TRBJ2-2; 15 positions agree with TRBD2. The CDR3 consists of 18 residues. The germline gives CDR1 SGHTA, CDR2 FQGNSA. J gave up 1 base and V 5 bases, and 5 bases lay outside the gene matches. CDR3 loop: CASSPPGLAGGNTGELFF. As DNA, the CDR3 is TGTGCCAGCAGCCCCCCGGGACTAGCGGGAGGGAACACCGGGGAGCTGTTTTTT. The full variable domain, in which reference TRBV7-2 and TRBJ2-2 provide the parts outside the CDR3, is GAGVSQSPSNKVTEKGKDVELRCDPISGHTALYWYRQSLGQGLEFLIYFQGNSAPDKSGLPSDRFSAERTGGSVSTLTIQRTQQEDSAVYLCASSPPGLAGGNTGELFFGEGSRLTVL.

This clonotype was seen many times. This chain links TRBV5-1 with TRBJ1-2, with D maybe TRBD1 (5 bases). The CDR3 has 15 residues. The germline V gene encodes CDR1 SGHRS and CDR2 YFSETQ. V lost 0 bases and J 1 base, leaving 10 bases between the germline ends. CDR3 DNA sequence: TGCGCCAGCAGCTTGGATTCAGGGATTAACTATGGCTACACCTTC. It is translated as CASSLDSGINYGYTF. The variable domain in full, with the rest retrieved from reference TRBV5-1 and TRBJ1-2, is KAGVTQTPRYLIKTRGQQVTLSCSPISGHRSVSWYQQTPGQGLQFLFEYFSETQRNKGNFPGRFSGRQFSNSRSEMNVSTLELGDSALYLCASSLDSGINYGYTFGSGTRLTVV.

The V gene is TRBV7-2, the J gene TRBJ1-5; TRBD1 agrees at 7 bases. The CDR3 has 14 residues. J gave up 1 base and V 5 bases, and 2 bases lay outside the gene matches. The germline CDR1 and CDR2 sequences are SGHTA and FQGNSA. The CDR3 DNA follows: TGTGCCAGCAGCGTGACAGGGAGCAATCAGCCCCAGCATTTT. Translated, it gives CASSVTGSNQPQHF.

This chain joins TRBV5-1 and TRBJ2-4; D is unclear. CDR1 and CDR2 (germline): SGHRS, YFSETQ. Deletions cut 7 bases from V and 0 bases from J, with 14 bases between. The CDR3 sequence is 15 residues long. CDR3 sequence reads: CASAPAKLAKNIQYF. DNA for the CDR3: TGCGCCAGCGCTCCCGCGAAGCTAGCCAAAAACATTCAGTACTTC.

This clonotype appeared many times. V and J are TRBV10-2 and TRBJ2-3; either TRBD1 or TRBD2 may fit D (5 bases each). V was pared by 6 bases and J by 6 bases, with 13 bases between. Germline V gene data show CDR1 as WSHSY and CDR2 as SAAADI. The CDR3 contains 13 residues. CDR3 protein: CASRWGSTDTQYF. CDR3 nucleotides: TGCGCCAGCAGATGGGGGAGTACGGATACGCAGTATTTT.

This clonotype has only a few counts. The chain is built from TRBV7-2 and TRBJ2-5; no definite D call. CDR1 and CDR2 from the germline V gene are SGHTA and FQGNSA. The V gene lost 5 bases and the J gene lost 5 bases, with 12 bases spanning the gap. CDR3 size: 13 residues. The CDR3 is CASSAGPRETQYF. CDR3 nucleotides: TGTGCCAGCAGCGCAGGTCCAAGGGAGACCCAGTACTTC.

This clonotype has a count of ten or more. This sequence joins TRBV12-3 or TRBV12-4 and TRBJ1-1, with a weak D call TRBD1 (5 bases). The V end was cut by 7 bases, the J end by 8 bases, with 11 bases between. There are 11 residues in the CDR3. CDR3 sequence: CASITRDEAFF. DNA of the CDR3: TGTGCCAGCATCACCCGGGACGAAGCTTTCTTT.

The rearrangement joins TRBV7-3 to TRBJ2-1, with D maybe TRBD1 (5 bases). Germline CDR1 reads SGHTA; CDR2 reads FQGTGA. This CDR3 has 15 residues. Trimming shortened V by 1 base and J by 6 bases, and 13 bases separated the two germline ends. The CDR3 coding sequence is TGTGCCAGCAGCTTAAAAGGACACCCTACCAATGAGCAGTTCTTC. It translates to CASSLKGHPTNEQFF.

At least ten counts were recorded for this clonotype. The V and J genes are TRBV7-3 and TRBJ2-3, with a weak D call TRBD2 (7 bases). Germline CDR1 SGHTA, CDR2 FQGTGA. V lost 4 bases and J 4 bases, leaving 18 bases between the germline ends. The CDR3 runs to 16 residues. This CDR3 is CASSYREGAAADTQYF. DNA for the CDR3: TGTGCCAGCAGCTACAGGGAGGGAGCGGCGGCAGATACGCAGTATTTT.

This clonotype came up many times. This chain uses TRBV12-3 or TRBV12-4 with TRBJ2-6, with TRBD1 identical over 9 bases. There are 16 residues in the CDR3. The V and J ends lost 5 bases and 4 bases, in that order; junction bases with no gene match: 6. The CDR3 sequence is CASSIWTGVGANVLTF. Here the CDR3 DNA reads TGTGCCAGCAGTATCTGGACAGGGGTCGGGGCCAACGTCCTGACTTTC.

This clonotype was seen a few times. The chain links TRBV5-1 to TRBJ2-5; 8 nucleotides line up with TRBD2. The ends lost 5 bases at V and 5 bases at J; junction bases unmatched: 8. Germline-derived CDR1 and CDR2 are SGHRS and YFSETQ. The CDR3 length is 14 residues. DNA of the CDR3: TGCGCCAGCAGTCAGCGGGGGTCAACGGAGACCCAGTACTTC. As protein: CASSQRGSTETQYF.

The rearrangement joins TRBV3-1 to TRBJ2-1, with TRBD2 identical over 7 bases. Germline lookup yields CDR1 LGHDT and CDR2 YNNKEL (reference sequence). V shed 2 bases, J shed 2 bases, and the junction held 9 bases outside the gene matches. CDR3 length: 17 residues. The CDR3 loop is CASSQWSGGSAYNEQFF. For the CDR3, the DNA is TGTGCCAGCAGCCAATGGTCGGGCGGGAGTGCCTACAATGAGCAGTTCTTC.

This clonotype was seen a few times. The CDR3 sequence is CASSQEMGESYEQYF. CDR3 DNA: TGTGCCAGCAGCCAAGAGATGGGGGAGTCCTACGAGCAGTACTTC. The J gene is TRBJ2-7, the V gene TRBV4-2, with D perhaps being TRBD1 or TRBD2 (5 bases each). The germline V and J ends were trimmed by 0 bases and 1 base, with 10 bases remaining between them. CDR3 size: 15 residues. Germline-derived CDR1 and CDR2 are LGHNA and YNFKEQ.

This clonotype was recorded a few times. The rearrangement links TRBV24-1 to TRBJ2-1; 8 positions agree with TRBD2. Germline V gene sequence: CDR1 KGHDR, CDR2 SFDVKD. This CDR3 is built from 14 residues. V shed 5 bases, J shed 8 bases, and the junction held 7 bases outside the gene matches. The CDR3 DNA reads TGTGCCACCAGTGTGCCGGGAGGGGACTATGAGCAGTTCTTC. The encoded protein is CATSVPGGDYEQFF.

The genes are TRBV29-1 and TRBJ2-2, with D unclear. Trimming stripped 5 bases from V and 4 bases from J, with 8 bases between. Germline V gene sequence: CDR1 SQVTM, CDR2 ANQGSEA. The CDR3 is 12 amino acids. The CDR3 bases are TGCAGCGTTCGGCAGACCACCGGGGAGCTGTTTTTT. This codes for CSVRQTTGELFF.

This chain uses TRBV7-3 with TRBJ2-7; TRBD1 or TRBD2 may be the D gene (5 bases each). The CDR3 totals 16 residues. V was cut by 5 bases and J by 0 bases, with 17 bases left in between. The V gene's germline CDR1 is SGHTA and CDR2 FQGTGA. The CDR3 sequence: CASSEAGTDSSYEQYF. The CDR3 DNA follows: TGTGCCAGCAGCGAAGCCGGGACCGATAGCTCCTACGAGCAGTACTTC.

This clonotype was found a few times. The rearrangement links TRBV20-1 to TRBJ2-7; 7 bases match TRBD1. CDR1 DFQATT and CDR2 SNEGSKA come from the germline V gene (reference sequence). CDR3 length equals 15 residues. V dropped 0 bases and J dropped 2; count of bases not matched to a gene: 7. The CDR3 sequence: CSARDMAGGAYEQYF. The CDR3 DNA is TGCAGTGCTAGAGATATGGCAGGGGGAGCCTACGAGCAGTACTTC.

This clonotype was seen repeatedly, ten times or more. The V and J genes are TRBV9 and TRBJ1-1; no clear D. The CDR3 runs 13 residues. Trimming left V 4 bases short and J 3 bases short, with 10 bases between. CDR1 SGDLS and CDR2 YYNGEE come from the germline V gene. This chain's CDR3 is CASSTRRDTEAFF. CDR3 sequence (DNA): TGTGCCAGCAGCACGAGACGGGACACTGAAGCTTTCTTT.

This clonotype has a handful of counts. The gene calls are TRBV29-1 and TRBJ1-3; no reliable D call. Trimming took 6 bases from V and 0 from J, leaving 6 bases between them. CDR3 length: 12 residues. Germline V gene lookup returns CDR1 SQVTM and CDR2 ANQGSEA. For the CDR3, the DNA is TGCAGCGTCCCGATCTCTGGAAACACCATATATTTT. Its protein is CSVPISGNTIYF.

This clonotype was counted at least ten times. V gene TRBV12-3 or TRBV12-4 combines with J gene TRBJ1-1; no firm D call. The CDR3 spans 18 residues. V was shortened by 2 bases and J by 5 bases, with 24 bases between the two germline ends. CDR3 bases: TGTGCCAGCAGTTTACGGGCGACACGACTCGAAGGATTGACTGAAGCTTTCTTT. It encodes CASSLRATRLEGLTEAFF.

The chain uses TRBV10-3 and TRBJ2-3, with 7 bases fitting TRBD1. This CDR3 comprises 15 residues. J gave up 3 bases and V 3 bases, and 6 bases lay outside the gene matches. The germline CDR1 and CDR2 sequences are ENHRY and SYGVKD. CDR3 DNA sequence: TGTGCCATCAGTGATCCCGGGACAGAAACAGATACGCAGTATTTT. Translating it yields CAISDPGTETDTQYF.

The rearrangement uses TRBV4-1 and TRBJ2-4; D is ambiguous. The germline CDR1 and CDR2 sequences are MGHRA and YSYEKL. The CDR3 is 14 residues long. Trimming pared 1 base from V and 8 bases from J, leaving 12 bases between. In DNA, the CDR3 is TGCGCCAGCAGCCAAGCCCAGCGCTCTGACATTCAGTACTTC. Amino acids: CASSQAQRSDIQYF.

This chain links TRBV12-3 or TRBV12-4 with TRBJ2-1; possibly TRBD2 for D (5 bases). This CDR3 has 13 amino acids. V was clipped by 7 bases and J by 3 bases, with 10 bases between them. The CDR3 sequence is CASNERSYNEQFF. CDR3 sequence (DNA): TGTGCCAGCAATGAGCGGAGCTACAATGAGCAGTTCTTC.

This clonotype was observed a few times. This sequence joins TRBV20-1 and TRBJ2-7, with 10 positions matching TRBD1. The CDR3 sequence is 13 residues long. From germline, CDR1 is DFQATT and CDR2 SNEGSKA (reference sequence). V lost 5 bases and J lost 2; bases outside the gene matches: 3. Written as DNA, the CDR3 is TGCAGTGCTTCGGACAGGGGGACCTACGAGCAGTACTTC. Protein: CSASDRGTYEQYF.

At least ten counts were recorded for this clonotype. V and J are TRBV15 and TRBJ2-1; TRBD2 aligns across 11 bases. The CDR3 consists of 16 residues. With 0 bases clipped from V and 6 bases from J, the junction kept 4 bases outside the gene matches. Germline assignment: CDR1 LNHNV and CDR2 YYDKDF (reference sequence). The CDR3 loop is CATSRDPGTSGNEQFF. Written as DNA, the CDR3 is TGTGCCACCAGCAGAGATCCTGGGACTAGCGGCAATGAGCAGTTCTTC.

This clonotype has just one count. CDR3: CASSQSGLGYEQYF. CDR3 nucleotide sequence: TGTGCCAGTAGCCAGTCGGGACTAGGCTACGAGCAGTACTTC. V is TRBV19 and J is TRBJ2-7; 8 nucleotides match TRBD2. The trim removed 6 bases at V and 3 bases at J, leaving 7 bases unmatched. This CDR3 is built from 14 residues. CDR1 is LNHDA and CDR2 is SQIVND in the germline V gene (reference sequence).